Sequencing of this T cell receptor (beta chain) was carried out in a study of cytomegalovirus exposure and HLA in healthy donors. About the study: The roughly 120 validation repertoires, a later analysis reported, used the same platform as the approximately 670 first-cohort repertoires. Study-level points and caveats: That first-cohort TCR clusters tended to co-occur in the approximately 110 validation repertoires was found in a later analysis. TCR beta chains numbering approximately 150 were designated cytomegalovirus-associated.

Produced via immunoSEQ multiplex PCR; TCRdb's table is partial and in-frame only. This table has 190,000 or so clones, approximately 84% appearing once. J lost 2 bases, V lost 10 bases, and 12 bases had no gene match. The V gene's germline CDR1 is MNHNY and CDR2 SVGAGI (reference sequence). There are 15 residues in the CDR3. This clone came up a few times. Its antigen remains unknown. The donors were members of the roughly 130-subject validation cohort (separate from the approximately 670-subject first cohort). The TCR sequence derives from a woman under 30 in good health and CMV-seropositive. The chain links TRBV6-6 to TRBJ2-7; 9 bases fit TRBD1. Sequenced material: PBMCs. In DNA form, the CDR3 reads TGTGCCACCCTGGTGTGGGGACAGGGAACCTACGAGCAGTACTTC. Translating it yields CATLVWGQGTYEQYF.